This TCR beta chain came from a study of T cell changes during pregnancy in multiple sclerosis. Only in-frame clones appear in the TCRdb table, and some are missing; sequencing was by immunoSEQ multiplex PCR. The sample lists about 38,000 clones, 90% to 95% occurring once. The CDR3 runs to 15 residues. The germline gives CDR1 MNHNY, CDR2 SVGAGI (reference sequence). V shed 5 bases and J shed 9 bases, with 20 bases lying between them. The receptor's source is a female donor with multiple sclerosis, enrolled in a pregnancy study. The chain has TRBV6-6 and TRBJ2-1; D possibly corresponds to TRBD2 (7 bases). This specimen was CD8+ T cells from peripheral blood mononuclear cells, taken in the third trimester of pregnancy. The CDR3 here is CASSKLWEGGGEQFF. As DNA, the CDR3 is TGTGCCAGCAGTAAATTGTGGGAGGGGGGGGGTGAGCAGTTCTTC.